Below, one T cell receptor beta chain is given with its context. The antigen is undetermined. These data belong to a study of cytomegalovirus exposure and HLA in healthy donors. The donors, nominally healthy at sampling, likely had unrecorded immune exposures. Study-level results: Some 150 TCR beta chains were listed as cytomegalovirus-associated. Rates of TCR association differed by HLA locus in a later analysis, with DRB1 highest and HLA-C lowest. In a later analysis, an Asian-associated ancestry cluster reportedly showed fewer N-insertions than the roughly 690-donor mean.

CDR1 is SGHTA and CDR2 is FQGNSA in the germline V gene. There are 13 residues in the CDR3. Trimming stripped 5 bases from V and 9 bases from J, with 14 bases between. PCR employed 60 Vbeta and 13 Jbeta primers. Profiling relied on immunoSEQ multiplex PCR, and the TCRdb table lists in-frame clones only, not all of them. The sample lists some 120,000 clones; about 82% were seen once. The clonotype was recovered from a man over 45 in good health and CMV-seronegative. The chain recombines TRBV7-2 with TRBJ1-3; a weak D match, TRBD1 (6 bases). The sequencing input was PBMCs. The CDR3 DNA follows: TGTGCCAGCAGCCCCCGGAGCAGGGGCACCATATATTTT. This translates into CASSPRSRGTIYF.